Each of the 24 T cell receptor beta chains below was sequenced from the same sample in a study of lymphopenia after photon versus proton radiotherapy. This table comes from immunoSEQ multiplex PCR, and its TCRdb copy is limited to in-frame clones, with some not included. This repertoire shows about 62,000 clones, roughly 87% found once; its top ten account for around 13%. The sequences come from peripheral blood, collected from a patient treated with proton-based radiotherapy. These receptors were obtained from a man older than 75 with esophageal cancer.

A few counts support this clone. V usage is TRBV27 and J usage is TRBJ2-6; no definite D call. CDR3 length equals 15 residues. V gave up 6 bases and J gave up 2 bases, with 11 bases separating them. Germline V lookup: CDR1 MNHEY, CDR2 SMNVEV (reference sequence). The CDR3 protein is CASSSPFAGANVLTF. The DNA for the CDR3 is TGTGCCAGCAGCTCACCCTTTGCTGGGGCCAACGTCCTGACTTTC.

The CDR3 reads CASSLVGTGQNEQYF. CDR3 bases: TGTGCCAGCAGCTTGGTCGGGACAGGTCAGAACGAGCAGTACTTC. This chain uses TRBV5-6 with TRBJ2-5; the match to TRBD1 covers 8 bases. The J call may be in error: the DNA end matches TRBJ2-7 better. From germline, CDR1 is SGHDT and CDR2 YYEEEE. This CDR3 contains 15 residues.

There are a few counts of this clone. The CDR3 reads CASSRDSLGQYF. The CDR3 region has the DNA TGTGCCAGCAGCCGGGACAGCCTGGGGCAGTACTTC. The chain combines TRBV13 with TRBJ2-7; 7 bases are a match to TRBD1. V shed 5 bases and J 9 bases; nucleotides not matched to a gene: 7. Germline CDR1 PRHDT, CDR2 FYEKMQ (reference sequence). The CDR3 has 12 residues.

This clone was seen only a few times. The chain has TRBV11-2 and TRBJ2-1; D is undetermined. Germline CDR1 reads SGHAT; CDR2 reads FQNNGV. CDR3 length: 15 amino acids. V lost 2 bases and J 4 bases, leaving 12 bases between the germline ends. In DNA, the CDR3 is TGTGCCAGCAGCTTAAGCCCAGCGAAGTACAATGAGCAGTTCTTC. This translates into CASSLSPAKYNEQFF.

The rearrangement uses TRBV6-5 and TRBJ2-7; D is unclear. V was shortened by 0 bases and J by 3 bases, with 6 bases between the two germline ends. CDR3 length: 13 amino acids. CDR1 is MNHEY, CDR2 SVGAGI, per germline. CDR3 loop: CASSYSRGYEQYF. Here the CDR3 DNA reads TGTGCCAGCAGTTACTCGAGAGGCTACGAGCAGTACTTC.

V and J are TRBV9 and TRBJ2-3; D unclear. V lost 2 bases and J 0 bases, leaving 1 base between the germline ends. CDR3 length: 12 residues. The germline CDR1 and CDR2 sequences are SGDLS and YYNGEE. Here the CDR3 DNA reads TGTGCCAGCAGCGTTAGCACAGATACGCAGTATTTT. Amino acid sequence: CASSVSTDTQYF. The full variable domain, rest sourced from reference TRBV9 and TRBJ2-3, is DSGVTQTPKHLITATGQRVTLRCSPRSGDLSVYWYQQSLDQGLQFLIQYYNGEERAKGNILERFSAQQFPDLHSELNLSSLELGDSALYFCASSVSTDTQYFGPGTRLTVL.

The rearrangement links TRBV5-1 to TRBJ2-7; 10 bases match TRBD2. The CDR3 is 17 residues long. Germline-derived CDR1 and CDR2 are SGHRS and YFSETQ. The V segment lost 0 bases and the J segment 3 bases; nucleotides outside the gene matches: 9. The CDR3 nucleotides are TGCGCCAGCAGCTTGGTTAGCGGGGGGCCCATGAGCTACGAGCAGTACTTC. As protein: CASSLVSGGPMSYEQYF.

The chain combines TRBV19 with TRBJ1-5, with D tentatively TRBD1 (5 bases). The CDR3 runs to 12 residues. The germline V gene encodes CDR1 LNHDA and CDR2 SQIVND (reference sequence). The germline V and J ends were trimmed by 10 bases and 6 bases, with 13 bases remaining between them. Written as DNA, the CDR3 is TGTGCCACCTCGATTGGGGGTCAGCCCCAGCATTTT. It yields the protein CATSIGGQPQHF. Variable domain in full (rest from reference TRBV19 and TRBJ1-5): DGGITQSPKYLFRKEGQNVTLSCEQNLNHDAMYWYRQDPGQGLRLIYYSQIVNDFQKGDIAEGYSVSREKKESFPLTVTSAQKNPTAFYLCATSIGGQPQHFGDGTRLSIL.

The chain has TRBV20-1 and TRBJ2-3; D gene uncertain. The germline V gene has CDR1 DFQATT and CDR2 SNEGSKA (reference sequence). The CDR3 covers 11 residues. The V gene lost 5 bases and the J gene lost 9 bases, with 12 bases spanning the gap. CDR3 bases: TGCAGTGCTCATGGAGCGTCGACGCAGTATTTT. Amino acid sequence: CSAHGASTQYF.

The chain is built from TRBV9 and TRBJ2-3; 8 bases match TRBD1. V lost 1 base to trimming and J lost 1 base; unmatched junction nucleotides: 5. The germline V gene has CDR1 SGDLS and CDR2 YYNGEE. The CDR3 spans 16 residues. The CDR3 loop is CASSVRGQAGTDTQYF. The CDR3 DNA reads as TGTGCCAGCAGCGTAAGGGGACAGGCCGGCACAGATACGCAGTATTTT.

This chain uses TRBV7-2 with TRBJ1-1, with a tentative D call TRBD1 (5 bases). The length of the CDR3 is 15 residues. V was clipped by 6 bases and J by 6 bases, with 20 bases between them. The germline V gene encodes CDR1 SGHTA and CDR2 FQGNSA. CDR3 region: CASRLVDQGIAEAFF. The CDR3 region has the DNA TGTGCCAGCAGGCTTGTTGACCAGGGTATAGCTGAAGCTTTCTTT.

The chain is built from TRBV21-1 and TRBJ1-4. TRBV21-1 has pseudogene status. The CDR3 has 15 residues. CDR3 region: CATSLRGGTNEKLFF. The CDR3 DNA follows: TGTGCTACCTCTTTGCGGGGGGGAACTAATGAAAAACTGTTTTTT.

This sequence joins TRBV5-5 and TRBJ1-3; 8 bases fit TRBD1. CDR3 length equals 16 residues. The V segment lost 4 bases and the J segment 1 base; nucleotides outside the gene matches: 7. Per the germline V gene, CDR1 is SGHKS and CDR2 is YYEKEE (reference sequence). CDR3 residues: CASSLMRQGSGNTIYF. The CDR3 DNA reads TGTGCCAGCAGCCTCATGAGACAGGGGTCTGGAAACACCATATATTTT.

V is TRBV30 and J is TRBJ2-5, with a weak D call TRBD2 (5 bases). Between the trimmed V and J ends, which lost 1 base and 7 bases, there was a span of 16 bases. Germline V gene data show CDR1 as GTSNPN and CDR2 as SVGIG (reference sequence). The CDR3 contains 14 residues. The CDR3, as DNA: TGTGCCTGGAGTGACGGAGGAGGCAGCGGGACCCAGTACTTC. This sequence encodes CAWSDGGGSGTQYF.

This chain connects TRBV5-4 to TRBJ2-7; D possibly matches TRBD1 or TRBD2 (5 bases each). V was clipped by 9 bases and J by 5 bases, with 21 bases between them. This CDR3 comprises 14 residues. CDR1 and CDR2 (germline): SGHNT, YYREEE (reference sequence). In DNA form, the CDR3 reads TGTGCCACCTACACCCCCAGTAGAGGGGACGAGCAGTACTTC. Protein product: CATYTPSRGDEQYF.

This clone was detected only once. The gene calls are TRBV19 and TRBJ1-1; possible D gene TRBD1, 5 bases. Per germline, CDR1 LNHDA and CDR2 SQIVND (reference sequence). Trimming removed 9 bases from V and 5 bases from J, with 13 bases in between. This CDR3 spans 12 amino acids. The CDR3 DNA sequence: TGTGCCAGCAGGGCCGGGGGAACTGAAGCTTTCTTT. Protein sequence: CASRAGGTEAFF. The full variable domain, with the rest looked up from reference TRBV19 and TRBJ1-1, is DGGITQSPKYLFRKEGQNVTLSCEQNLNHDAMYWYRQDPGQGLRLIYYSQIVNDFQKGDIAEGYSVSREKKESFPLTVTSAQKNPTAFYLCASRAGGTEAFFGQGTRLTVV.

This chain uses TRBV7-6 with TRBJ1-2; TRBD1 matches 9 bases. In germline, CDR1 is SGHVS, CDR2 FNYEAQ. CDR3 length: 15 residues. Trimming cost V 0 bases and J 8 bases; bases outside gene matches: 7. CDR3: CASSLAAGTGKGYTF. Written as DNA, the CDR3 is TGTGCCAGCAGCTTAGCTGCGGGGACAGGGAAGGGCTACACCTTC.

This clone was seen just once. V and J are TRBV18 and TRBJ1-6; D is perhaps TRBD1 (6 bases). With 3 bases removed from V and 6 bases from J, the gap between germline ends came to 15 bases. The CDR3 contains 16 residues. Germline CDR1 and CDR2: KGHSH and LQKENI. The CDR3 region has the DNA TGTGCCAGCTCACCCTCCTGGGACACTTTTAATTCACCCCTCCACTTT. This gives the protein CASSPSWDTFNSPLHF.

The CDR3 sequence: CASSPRIQGNEQFF. In DNA, the CDR3 is TGCGCCAGCAGTCCCAGGATACAGGGCAATGAGCAGTTCTTC. V usage is TRBV4-3 and J usage is TRBJ2-1; possibly TRBD1 for D (6 bases). Germline values: CDR1 LGHNA, CDR2 YSLEER. The length of the CDR3 is 14 residues. The germline V and J ends were trimmed by 6 bases and 6 bases, with 15 bases remaining between them.

The chain uses TRBV12-5 and TRBJ1-6, with D maybe TRBD1 (5 bases). Trimming stripped 1 base from V and 7 bases from J, with 11 bases between. This CDR3 contains 15 residues. Germline lookup yields CDR1 LGHNT and CDR2 FRNRAP. For the CDR3, the DNA is TGTGCTAGTGGTTTGGGGGAGGGACGGAATTCACCCCTCCACTTT. Its translation: CASGLGEGRNSPLHF.

In this sample, this clone turned up once. The chain employs TRBV19 and TRBJ1-5; D not certain. The germline V and J ends were trimmed by 3 bases and 0 bases, with 9 bases remaining between them. The length of the CDR3 is 15 residues. The germline CDR1 and CDR2 sequences are LNHDA and SQIVND (reference sequence). CDR3 protein: CASSIKSDSNQPQHF. The CDR3 nucleotides read TGTGCCAGTAGTATTAAGTCAGATAGCAATCAGCCCCAGCATTTT.

The CDR3 here is CASGQFWASGANVLTF. The CDR3 DNA reads as TGTGCCAGCGGACAGTTCTGGGCCTCTGGGGCCAACGTCCTGACTTTC. The chain combines TRBV19 with TRBJ2-6; perhaps TRBD1 as D (6 bases). Germline CDR1 and CDR2: LNHDA and SQIVND (reference sequence). This CDR3 has 16 amino acids. V lost 9 bases, J lost 0 bases, and 15 bases lay in between.

The genes are TRBV27 and TRBJ1-2; D not resolved. The CDR3 is 14 residues long. The germline V gene encodes CDR1 MNHEY and CDR2 SMNVEV (reference sequence). The V end lost 5 bases, the J end lost 2 bases, and 12 bases lay between the germline ends. The CDR3 sequence is CASSQNSQNYGYTF. The CDR3 region has the DNA TGTGCCAGCAGTCAGAACAGTCAAAACTATGGCTACACCTTC.

CDR3 coding DNA: TGTGCCAGCAGCCAAGGACAGGGGGCTTACGAGCAGTACTTC. This codes for CASSQGQGAYEQYF. The chain joins TRBV6-6 to TRBJ2-7; 11 positions match TRBD1. V shed 6 bases and J 4 bases; nucleotides not matched to a gene: 5. The CDR3 totals 14 residues. Germline values: CDR1 MNHNY, CDR2 SVGAGI (reference sequence).